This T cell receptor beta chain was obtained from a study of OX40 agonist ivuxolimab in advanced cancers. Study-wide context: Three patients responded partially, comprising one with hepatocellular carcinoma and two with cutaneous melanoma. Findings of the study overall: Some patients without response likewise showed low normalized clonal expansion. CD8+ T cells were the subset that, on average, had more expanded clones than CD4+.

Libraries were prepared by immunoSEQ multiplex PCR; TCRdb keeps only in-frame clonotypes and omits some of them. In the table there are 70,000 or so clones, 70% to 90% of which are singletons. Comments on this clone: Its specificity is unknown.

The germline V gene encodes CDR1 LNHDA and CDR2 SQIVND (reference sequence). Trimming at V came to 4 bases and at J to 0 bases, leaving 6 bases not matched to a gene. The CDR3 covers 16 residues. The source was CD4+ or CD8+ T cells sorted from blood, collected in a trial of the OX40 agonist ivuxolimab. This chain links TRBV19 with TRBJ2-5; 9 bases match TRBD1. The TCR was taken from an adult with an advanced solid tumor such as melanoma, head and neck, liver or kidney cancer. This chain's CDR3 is CASSSGTGRDQETQYF. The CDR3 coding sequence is TGTGCCAGTAGTAGCGGGACAGGGAGGGACCAAGAGACCCAGTACTTC.